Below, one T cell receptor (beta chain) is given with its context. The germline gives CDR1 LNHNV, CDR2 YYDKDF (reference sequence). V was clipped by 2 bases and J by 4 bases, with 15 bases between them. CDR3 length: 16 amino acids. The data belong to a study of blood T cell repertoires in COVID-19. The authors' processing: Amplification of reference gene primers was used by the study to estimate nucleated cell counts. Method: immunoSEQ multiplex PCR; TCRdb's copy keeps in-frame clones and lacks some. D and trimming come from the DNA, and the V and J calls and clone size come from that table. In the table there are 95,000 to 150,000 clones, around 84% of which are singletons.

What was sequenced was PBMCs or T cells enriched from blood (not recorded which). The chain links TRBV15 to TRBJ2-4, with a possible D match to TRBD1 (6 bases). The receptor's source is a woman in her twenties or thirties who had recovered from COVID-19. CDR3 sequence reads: CATSRSTTGVKNIQYF. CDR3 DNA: TGTGCCACCAGCAGATCAACGACAGGCGTAAAAAACATTCAGTACTTC.